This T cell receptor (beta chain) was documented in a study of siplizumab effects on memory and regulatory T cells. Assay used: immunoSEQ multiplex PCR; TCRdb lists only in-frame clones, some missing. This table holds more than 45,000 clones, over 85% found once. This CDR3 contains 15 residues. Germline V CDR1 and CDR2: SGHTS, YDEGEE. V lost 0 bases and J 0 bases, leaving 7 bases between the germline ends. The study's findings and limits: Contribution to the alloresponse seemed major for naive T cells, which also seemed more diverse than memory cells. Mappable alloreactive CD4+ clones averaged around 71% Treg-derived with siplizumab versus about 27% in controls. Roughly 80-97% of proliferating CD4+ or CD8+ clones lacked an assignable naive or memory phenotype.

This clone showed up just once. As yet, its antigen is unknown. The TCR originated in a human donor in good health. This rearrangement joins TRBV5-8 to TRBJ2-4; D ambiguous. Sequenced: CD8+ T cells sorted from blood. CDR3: CASSLGTVAKNIQYF. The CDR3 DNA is TGTGCCAGCAGCTTGGGGACCGTAGCCAAAAACATTCAGTACTTC. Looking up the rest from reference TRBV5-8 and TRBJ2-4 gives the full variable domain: EAGVTQSPTHLIKTRGQQATLRCSPISGHTSVYWYQQALGLGLQFLLWYDEGEERNRGNFPPRFSGRQFPNYSSELNVNALELEDSALYLCASSLGTVAKNIQYFGAGTRLSVL.